A single sample is the source of the 21 T cell receptor beta chains below, sequenced in a study of beta chain features in type 1 diabetes. Every isolated RNA sample was fully reverse transcribed, so sequencing captured expressed TCRB transcripts. The protocol was immunoSEQ multiplex PCR, while the TCRdb copy is restricted to in-frame clones and leaves out a portion. Of approximately 140,000 clones in the sample, nearly 50% were seen once. Sequencing was performed on Tregs from blood. The origin of the receptors is a man between 18 and 35 years old in good health.

This rearrangement joins TRBV9 to TRBJ2-7; tentative D call: TRBD1 (8 bases). This CDR3 comprises 16 residues. The V end lost 3 bases, the J end lost 3 bases, and 19 bases lay between the germline ends. The germline V gene has CDR1 SGDLS and CDR2 YYNGEE. The CDR3 reads CASSATGGREVYEQYF. CDR3 in DNA: TGTGCCAGCAGCGCTACAGGGGGGAGGGAAGTCTACGAGCAGTACTTC.

A single count supports this clone. The germline gene is not matched at one end of the junction; a read error may be the cause. This sequence joins TRBV7-9 and TRBJ1-1, with unresolved D. The CDR3 runs to 12 residues. Germline loops: CDR1 SEHNR, CDR2 FQNEAQ (reference sequence). The CDR3 sequence is CATSHRSTEAFF. The DNA of the CDR3 is TGTGCCACCAGCCACCGCAGCACTGAAGCTTTCTTT.

The chain joins TRBV15 to TRBJ1-1; D is uncertain. Germline values: CDR1 LNHNV, CDR2 YYDKDF (reference sequence). The CDR3 is made up of 15 amino acids. V lost 0 bases and J lost 1, with 9 bases in between. As DNA, the CDR3 is TGTGCCACCAGCAGAGATTTTCAGAAGAACACTGAAGCTTTCTTT. It encodes CATSRDFQKNTEAFF.

The V and J genes are TRBV2 and TRBJ2-5; a possible D gene is TRBD2 (6 bases). The CDR3 is made up of 15 amino acids. From germline, CDR1 is SNHLY and CDR2 FYNNEI. The V end lost 6 bases, the J end lost 3 bases, and 17 bases lay between the germline ends. The CDR3 DNA reads TGTGCCAGCAGGCTCCGGTCGGGGGAGGAAGAGACCCAGTACTTC. Amino acids: CASRLRSGEEETQYF.

The rearrangement joins TRBV28 to TRBJ2-7; a weak D match, TRBD1 (6 bases). The CDR3 length is 15 residues. Germline V CDR1 and CDR2: MDHEN, SYDVKM. Trimming pared 3 bases from V and 3 bases from J, leaving 15 bases between. CDR3 sequence: CASSFSRGSSYEQYF. In DNA form, the CDR3 reads TGTGCCAGCAGTTTTAGCAGGGGATCTAGCTACGAGCAGTACTTC.

This clone appeared a few times. The rearrangement links TRBV5-1 to TRBJ2-3; TRBD2 is a possible D gene (5 bases). The CDR3 has 14 residues. Germline CDR1 reads SGHRS; CDR2 reads YFSETQ. V was cut by 4 bases and J by 4 bases, with 13 bases left in between. This CDR3 is CASSRGSSPDTQYF. In nucleotides, the CDR3 is TGCGCCAGCAGCCGGGGTAGCAGCCCAGATACGCAGTATTTT.

This chain uses TRBV5-4 with TRBJ2-7, with 13 positions matching TRBD2. The CDR3 runs 18 residues. Germline V gives CDR1 SGHNT, CDR2 YYREEE (reference sequence). The J segment lost 4 bases and the V segment lost 0 bases, leaving 10 bases of the junction unmatched. The CDR3 region is CASSLESAGTSGIYEQYF. CDR3 in DNA: TGTGCCAGCAGCTTGGAGTCGGCAGGGACTAGCGGGATATACGAGCAGTACTTC.

The chain uses TRBV4-3 and TRBJ2-5; TRBD2 agrees at 9 bases. J lost 5 bases, V lost 3 bases, and 10 bases had no gene match. CDR1 LGHNA and CDR2 YSLEER come from the germline V gene. The length of the CDR3 is 16 residues. CDR3 protein: CASSQLVAGAGETQYF. In nucleotides, the CDR3 is TGCGCCAGCAGCCAGTTGGTAGCGGGAGCGGGGGAGACCCAGTACTTC.

A few counts support this clone. V and J are TRBV28 and TRBJ2-2, with TRBD2 identical over 12 bases. With 6 bases clipped from V and 1 base from J, the junction kept 0 bases outside the gene matches. Germline lookup yields CDR1 MDHEN and CDR2 SYDVKM. The CDR3 has 15 residues. CDR3 region: CASRTSGRNTGELFF. The DNA of the CDR3 is TGTGCCAGCAGGACTAGCGGGAGGAACACCGGGGAGCTGTTTTTT.

The chain links TRBV28 to TRBJ2-7; 7 bases align to TRBD1. CDR1 MDHEN and CDR2 SYDVKM come from the germline V gene. V was pared by 7 bases and J by 4 bases, with 4 bases of the junction left unmatched. The CDR3 consists of 12 residues. CDR3 residues: CASTRQGYEQYF. CDR3 nucleotides: TGTGCCAGCACTCGACAGGGTTACGAGCAGTACTTC. The full variable domain, in which reference TRBV28 and TRBJ2-7 provide the parts outside the CDR3, is DVKVTQSSRYLVKRTGEKVFLECVQDMDHENMFWYRQDPGLGLRLIYFSYDVKMKEKGDIPEGYSVSREKKERFSLILESASTNQTSMYLCASTRQGYEQYFGPGTRLTVT.

This clone was seen a handful of times. The J gene is TRBJ2-7, the V gene TRBV28; weak D call: TRBD1 (5 bases). Trimming left V 3 bases short and J 2 bases short, with 14 bases between. CDR3 length: 15 residues. From germline, CDR1 is MDHEN and CDR2 SYDVKM. The CDR3 spells CASSFQGAATYEQYF. The CDR3 region has the DNA TGTGCCAGCAGTTTTCAAGGGGCCGCGACCTACGAGCAGTACTTC.

The chain combines TRBV7-2 with TRBJ2-7; TRBD2 matches at 12 bases. Per the germline V gene, CDR1 is SGHTA and CDR2 is FQGNSA. The CDR3 runs to 16 residues. With 4 bases clipped from V and 4 bases from J, the junction kept 8 bases outside the gene matches. In nucleotides, the CDR3 is TGTGCCAGCAGCTCGCCGCGGACTAGCGGGAATTACGAGCAGTACTTC. Translation: CASSSPRTSGNYEQYF. Together with reference TRBV7-2 and TRBJ2-7, the CDR3 gives the full variable domain: GAGVSQSPSNKVTEKGKDVELRCDPISGHTALYWYRQSLGQGLEFLIYFQGNSAPDKSGLPSDRFSAERTGGSVSTLTIQRTQQEDSAVYLCASSSPRTSGNYEQYFGPGTRLTVT.

The J gene is TRBJ2-7, the V gene TRBV9, with 13 bases that match TRBD2. The ends lost 0 bases at V and 2 bases at J; junction bases unmatched: 8. CDR3 length equals 18 residues. CDR1 is SGDLS and CDR2 is YYNGEE in the germline V gene. CDR3 nucleotides: TGTGCCAGCAGCGTAGGAACAACTAGCGGGGGGGCCGCCTACGAGCAGTACTTC. Amino acid sequence: CASSVGTTSGGAAYEQYF.

This clone has just one count. The rearrangement uses TRBV7-2 and TRBJ1-1; no clear D. The V and J ends lost 1 base and 9 bases respectively, with 9 bases between them. CDR3 length equals 12 residues. Per germline, CDR1 SGHTA and CDR2 FQGNSA. CDR3: CASSLGGLQAFF. The CDR3 DNA is TGTGCCAGCAGCTTAGGAGGGCTGCAAGCTTTCTTT.

V and J are TRBV5-6 and TRBJ2-5; TRBD2 matches 10 bases. CDR1 SGHDT and CDR2 YYEEEE come from the germline V gene. The CDR3 runs to 16 residues. The trim removed 4 bases at V and 0 bases at J, leaving 6 bases unmatched. The DNA of the CDR3 is TGTGCCAGCAGCGTCCTAGCGGGGGAATACCAAGAGACCCAGTACTTC. This sequence encodes CASSVLAGEYQETQYF.

The chain recombines TRBV19 with TRBJ2-6; D remains unclear. V was cut by 4 bases and J by 0 bases, with 7 bases left in between. The CDR3 totals 15 residues. Germline V lookup: CDR1 LNHDA, CDR2 SQIVND (reference sequence). This chain's CDR3 is CASSTPSSGANVLTF. CDR3 bases: TGTGCCAGTAGTACTCCGTCCTCTGGGGCCAACGTCCTGACTTTC.

The sample holds a few counts of this clone. J is TRBJ1-2 and V is TRBV28, with D possibly being TRBD1 (5 bases). Looked up from germline, CDR1 is MDHEN and CDR2 is SYDVKM. V was pared by 2 bases and J by 7 bases, with 5 bases between. This CDR3 has 11 residues. The CDR3 region has the DNA TGTGCCAGCAGTTTACAGGGTGGCTACACCTTC. Residues: CASSLQGGYTF.

The V and J genes are TRBV10-3 and TRBJ1-1; D is uncertain. Germline CDR1 and CDR2: ENHRY and SYGVKD. The CDR3 is 12 residues long. V was trimmed by 6 bases and J by 0 bases, leaving 5 bases between them. CDR3 nucleotide sequence: TGTGCCATCAGGGGCTTGAACACTGAAGCTTTCTTT. Protein product: CAIRGLNTEAFF.

There are a few counts of this clone. This chain joins TRBV6-1 and TRBJ2-5, with TRBD1 matching 8 bases. The CDR3 contains 13 residues. Germline V CDR1 and CDR2: MNHNS, SASEGT. J lost 4 bases, V lost 4 bases, and 2 bases had no gene match. The CDR3 DNA reads TGTGCCAGCAGTGGACAGGGGTTAGAGACCCAGTACTTC. Translated: CASSGQGLETQYF.

This clone was observed a handful of times. This rearrangement joins TRBV19 to TRBJ1-1; TRBD1 is a possible D gene (6 bases). The CDR3 consists of 13 residues. Germline assignment: CDR1 LNHDA and CDR2 SQIVND (reference sequence). The V gene lost 8 bases and the J gene lost 0 bases, with 10 bases spanning the gap. The DNA of the CDR3 is TGTGCCAGTTTGGGACAACTGAACACTGAAGCTTTCTTT. Translation: CASLGQLNTEAFF.

This clone was seen only a few times. The chain couples TRBV7-8 to TRBJ2-1; 14 bases are a match to TRBD2. From germline, CDR1 is SGHVS and CDR2 FQNEAQ. J lost 5 bases, V lost 2 bases, and 5 bases had no gene match. This CDR3 contains 17 residues. CDR3 bases: TGTGCCAGCAGCTTAAGACTAGCGGGGGGGATAGACAATGAGCAGTTCTTC. Protein: CASSLRLAGGIDNEQFF.